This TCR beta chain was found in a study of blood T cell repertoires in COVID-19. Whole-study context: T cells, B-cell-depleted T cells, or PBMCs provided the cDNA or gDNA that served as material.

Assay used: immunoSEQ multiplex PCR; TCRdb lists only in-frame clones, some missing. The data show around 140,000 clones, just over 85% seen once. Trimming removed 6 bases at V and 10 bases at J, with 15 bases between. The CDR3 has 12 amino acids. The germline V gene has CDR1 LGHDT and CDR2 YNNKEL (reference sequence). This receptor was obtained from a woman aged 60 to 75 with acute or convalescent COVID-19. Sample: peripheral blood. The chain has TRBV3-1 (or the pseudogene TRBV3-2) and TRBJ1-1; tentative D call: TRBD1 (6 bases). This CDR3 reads CASRLETGRAFF. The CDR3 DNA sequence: TGTGCCAGCAGGCTAGAGACAGGAAGAGCTTTCTTT.